This TCR beta chain was documented in a study of T cells in Graves' hyperthyroidism and ophthalmopathy (dated by TCRdb to the late 2010s). About the full investigation: Peripheral blood was sampled at the time of initial diagnosis, prior to any treatment. In addition, the study compared T-cell repertoires in thyroid tissue and in blood from roughly 6 Graves' hyperthyroidism patients. A discovery cohort of roughly 100 patients, roughly 45 with Graves' ophthalmopathy and about 58 with stable Graves' hyperthyroidism, was used to find distinguishing TCR V-J signatures. Prospective prediction of ophthalmopathy was tested in an independent validation cohort consisting of about 19 hyperthyroidism patients and over 15 patients who later progressed to ophthalmopathy. According to the paper, TCR Vbeta CDR3 sequencing was carried out on 135 peripheral blood samples, which came from 40 to 45 ophthalmopathy, approximately 72 hyperthyroidism and approximately 17 progressor patients. After blood sampling, hyperthyroidism patients were treated with methimazole at a starting dose of 30 mg daily, and ophthalmopathy patients were treated with high-dose intravenous methylprednisolone. The roughly 94 discovery patients were randomly divided into training and test sets at a 7:3 ratio. The paper as a whole reports these results and caveats: No statistical method was used to fix the sample size in advance, and group allocation was not hidden from the investigators. Blood samples also contained most of the expanded thyroid clonotypes (frequency above 0.001), which suggests that blood repertoires may reflect thyroid immune responses. In cross-validation, a model built on a 13 V-J signature told ophthalmopathy apart from stable hyperthyroidism with just under 90% sensitivity and roughly 81% specificity, and in testing the same model reached 80%/75%. During validation, the model predicted progression to ophthalmopathy a median of around six months ahead of onset, with 70.59% sensitivity and 72.22% specificity.

Stable Graves' hyperthyroidism was defined as no progression to ophthalmopathy during 18 months of follow-up. The hyperthyroidism patients were between 18 and 65 years old and newly diagnosed, with a disease duration of less than 2 months. Patients with uncontrolled infections, other autoimmune diseases, pregnancy or lactation were excluded. Diagnoses relied on clinical symptoms, serum thyroxine and TRAb, thyroid ultrasound and orbital computed tomography. PBMCs were isolated from about 9.2 ml of fresh peripheral blood by Ficoll-Paque density gradient centrifugation. Trizol reagent was used to extract total RNA, and RNA quality was then checked on an Agilent 2100 Bioanalyzer. Amplification of TCR beta CDR3 regions was carried out from RNA transcripts. The TCR CDR3 was subjected to a first round of RT-PCR using the HTBI primer set and the Qiagen OneStep RT-PCR kit. Libraries were constructed in a second round of multiplex PCR, after which size selection and purification were carried out. The libraries were sequenced on an Illumina HiSeq2000 using paired-end 100 bp reads. In the paper's pipeline: SOAPnuke was used to process the raw data, removing reads that contained adapters or uncalled bases, had a mean Phred below 15, or lacked an exact match to the constant primer or identifier. High-quality paired reads were merged with COPE v1.2.5, and unique nucleotide sequences were defined as clonotypes. MiTCR v1.1 was used to align clonotypes to the IMGT TRBV, TRBD and TRBJ reference segments. The analysis was restricted to V-J combinations with a frequency above 0.0001, which together covered roughly 99% of the repertoires. A TCS score was defined as the ratio between F50 (clonal expansion) and ExV (chaos), using BLOSUM62-based TCRdist between CDR3 peptides within each V-J. Welch's t-statistics and random forest reduced roughly 540 V-J features to 10 to 15, which were used in a naive Bayes classifier (R e1071). TCRdb reanalyzed the raw reads on its own, using fastp at Q25 for trimming and MiXCR for clone calling, and kept in-frame beta chains. Every CDR3 protein is listed once, alongside the most common genes and DNA of its rows. These V and J calls rely on TCRdb rather than the paper's analysis. Counted in this sample were about 420,000 distinct CDR3 sequences; about an eighth of them appeared once. The ten largest make up 5% to 6% of the sample.

Many counts were recorded for this clonotype. Its antigen is unknown. No much larger clonotype is one base removed from it; base qualities were not supplied. A distance of 7 bases separates the germline ends of V and J, which lose 6 bases and 2 bases respectively. Including cysteine and phenylalanine, the CDR3 has 12 amino acids. Just the 36-base CDR3 DNA is kept, in frame starting at base 1. From a lookup of the germline V gene, CDR1 and CDR2 are WSHSY and SAAADI. The chain was built from TRBV10-2 and TRBJ1-2; the D gene assignment is ambiguous. The receptor comes from a woman under 30 with Graves' hyperthyroidism. Material: blood. Here the CDR3 is given as CASRGDNYGYTF. DNA sequence: TGCGCCAGCAGGGGAGACAACTATGGCTACACCTTC.